A single T cell receptor beta chain is shown here with its context. The antigen is unknown. This specimen comes from a study of cytomegalovirus exposure and HLA in healthy donors. The J segment lost 5 bases and the V segment lost 8 bases, leaving 9 bases of the junction unmatched. The CDR3 runs to 15 residues. Germline lookup yields CDR1 SGHRS and CDR2 YFSETQ. Data came from immunoSEQ multiplex PCR; TCRdb stores just in-frame clones and leaves some out. In the table there are some 160,000 clones, 88% of which are singletons. The approximately 120-subject validation cohort, separate from the 666-subject first cohort, included the donors. Study outcomes and limitations: Subsequent analysis revealed that first-cohort TCR clusters tended to co-occur in the approximately 120 validation repertoires. In vitro, a few CMV-associated chains proved specific for CMV antigens. Cytomegalovirus-associated status was assigned to approximately 160 TCR beta chains.

J is TRBJ2-2 and V is TRBV5-1; 10 bases line up with TRBD2. The clonotype comes from a man aged 18 to 30 in good health and CMV-seronegative. Material: PBMCs. CDR3 in DNA: TGCGCCAGTACGACCGGGACTAGCGATACCGGGGAGCTGTTTTTT. This translates into CASTTGTSDTGELFF.